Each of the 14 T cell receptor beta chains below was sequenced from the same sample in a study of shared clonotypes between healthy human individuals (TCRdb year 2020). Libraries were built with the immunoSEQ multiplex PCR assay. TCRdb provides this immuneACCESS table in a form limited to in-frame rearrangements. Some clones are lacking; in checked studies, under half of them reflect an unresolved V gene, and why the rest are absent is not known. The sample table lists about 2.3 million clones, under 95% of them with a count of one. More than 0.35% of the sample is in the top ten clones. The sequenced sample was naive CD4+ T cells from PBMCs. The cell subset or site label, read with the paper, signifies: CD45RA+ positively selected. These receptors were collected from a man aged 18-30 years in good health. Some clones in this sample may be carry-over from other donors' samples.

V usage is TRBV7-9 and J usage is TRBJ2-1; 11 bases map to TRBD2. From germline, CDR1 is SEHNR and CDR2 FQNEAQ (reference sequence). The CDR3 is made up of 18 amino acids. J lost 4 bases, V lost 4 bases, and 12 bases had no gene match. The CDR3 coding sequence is TGTGCCAGCAGCTCCTTGGGGACTAGCGGCCCTTCATACAATGAGCAGTTCTTC. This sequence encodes CASSSLGTSGPSYNEQFF.

The CDR3: CAWKTGAPGYTF. In DNA, the CDR3 is TGTGCCTGGAAAACAGGGGCCCCAGGCTACACCTTC. This rearrangement joins TRBV30 to TRBJ1-2, with 7 bases lining up with TRBD1. Looked up from germline, CDR1 is GTSNPN and CDR2 is SVGIG (reference sequence). The CDR3 loop spans 12 amino acids. With 4 bases clipped from V and 8 bases from J, the junction kept 7 bases outside the gene matches. Filled out from reference TRBV30 and TRBJ1-2, the complete variable domain reads SQTIHQWPATLVQPVGSPLSLECTVEGTSNPNLYWYRQAAGRGLQLLFYSVGIGQISSEVPQNLSASRPQDRQFILSSKKLLLSDSGFYLCAWKTGAPGYTFGSGTRLTVV.

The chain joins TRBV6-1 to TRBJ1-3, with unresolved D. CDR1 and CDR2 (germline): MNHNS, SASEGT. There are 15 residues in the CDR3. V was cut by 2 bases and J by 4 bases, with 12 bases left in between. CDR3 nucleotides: TGTGCCAGCAGTGAAAGGTCAGGCCAAGGAAACACCATATATTTT. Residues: CASSERSGQGNTIYF.

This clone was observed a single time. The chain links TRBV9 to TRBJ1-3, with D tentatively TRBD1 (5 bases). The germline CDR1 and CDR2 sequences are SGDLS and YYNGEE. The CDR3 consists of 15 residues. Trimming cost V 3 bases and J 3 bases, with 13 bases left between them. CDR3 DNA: TGTGCCAGCAGCGCGGAGAGTGGGGGTGGAAACACCATATATTTT. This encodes CASSAESGGGNTIYF.

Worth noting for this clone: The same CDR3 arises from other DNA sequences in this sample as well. The CDR3 here is CASSYQGNYGYTF. DNA of the CDR3: TGTGCCAGCAGCTACCAGGGGAACTATGGCTACACCTTC. The chain joins TRBV28 to TRBJ1-2, with a possible D match to TRBD1 (6 bases). Germline CDR1 and CDR2: MDHEN and SYDVKM. V lost 6 bases and J 2 bases, leaving 10 bases between the germline ends. The CDR3 has 13 residues.

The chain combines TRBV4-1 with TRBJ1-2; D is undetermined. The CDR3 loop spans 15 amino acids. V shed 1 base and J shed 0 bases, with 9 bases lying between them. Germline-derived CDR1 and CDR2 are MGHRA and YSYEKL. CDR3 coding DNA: TGCGCCAGCAGCCAAGGGCAGAATTCTAACTATGGCTACACCTTC. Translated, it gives CASSQGQNSNYGYTF.

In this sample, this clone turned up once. The CDR3 DNA reads as TGCGCCAGCAGCTTTTCCCCTCGGGGAGAAGGTAAAGAAAAACTGTTTTTT. Residues: CASSFSPRGEGKEKLFF. V and J are TRBV5-1 and TRBJ1-4, with D unresolved. Trimming cost V 2 bases and J 8 bases, with 22 bases left between them. The germline V gene has CDR1 SGHRS and CDR2 YFSETQ. This CDR3 is built from 17 residues.

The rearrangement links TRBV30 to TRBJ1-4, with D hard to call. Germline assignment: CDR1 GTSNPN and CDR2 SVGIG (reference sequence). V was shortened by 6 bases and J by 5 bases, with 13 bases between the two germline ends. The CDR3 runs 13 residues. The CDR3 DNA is TGTGCCTGCCAGGAGGGAAGGAATGAAAAACTGTTTTTT. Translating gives CACQEGRNEKLFF.

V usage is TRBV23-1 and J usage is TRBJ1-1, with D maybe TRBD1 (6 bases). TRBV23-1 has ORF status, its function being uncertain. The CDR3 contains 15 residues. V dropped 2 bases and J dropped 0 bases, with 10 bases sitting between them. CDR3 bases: TGCGCCAGCAGTCAAAACCAGGGGATGAACACTGAAGCTTTCTTT. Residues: CASSQNQGMNTEAFF.

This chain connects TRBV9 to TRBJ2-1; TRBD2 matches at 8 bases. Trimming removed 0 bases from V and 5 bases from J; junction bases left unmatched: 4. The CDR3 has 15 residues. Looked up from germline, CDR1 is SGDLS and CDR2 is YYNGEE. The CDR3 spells CASSVASGGHNEQFF. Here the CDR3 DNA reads TGTGCCAGCAGCGTAGCGTCGGGAGGGCACAATGAGCAGTTCTTC.

The CDR3 coding sequence is TGCAGCGTTGAGCCTAGCGGGGGCACAGATACGCAGTATTTT. Its translation: CSVEPSGGTDTQYF. The rearrangement links TRBV29-1 to TRBJ2-3, with 9 nucleotides matching TRBD2. The CDR3 sequence is 14 residues long. Germline V lookup: CDR1 SQVTM, CDR2 ANQGSEA. V shed 3 bases, J shed 1 base, and the junction held 2 bases outside the gene matches.

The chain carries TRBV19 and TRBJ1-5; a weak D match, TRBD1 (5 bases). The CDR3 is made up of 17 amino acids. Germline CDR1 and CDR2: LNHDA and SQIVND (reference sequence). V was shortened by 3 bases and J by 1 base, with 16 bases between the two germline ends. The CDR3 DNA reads TGTGCCAGTAGTATGAGGGCTAATCCAGGGAGCAATCAGCCCCAGCATTTT. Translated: CASSMRANPGSNQPQHF.

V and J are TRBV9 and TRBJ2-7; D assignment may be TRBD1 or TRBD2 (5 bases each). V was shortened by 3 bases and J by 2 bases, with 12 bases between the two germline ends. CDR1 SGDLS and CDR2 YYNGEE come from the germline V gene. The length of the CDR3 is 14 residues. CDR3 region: CASSARDGPYEQYF. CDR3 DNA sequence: TGTGCCAGCAGCGCCCGGGACGGACCCTACGAGCAGTACTTC.

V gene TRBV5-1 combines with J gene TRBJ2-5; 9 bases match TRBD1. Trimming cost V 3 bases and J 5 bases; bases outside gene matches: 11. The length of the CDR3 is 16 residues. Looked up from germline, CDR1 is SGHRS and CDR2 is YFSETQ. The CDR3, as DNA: TGCGCCAGCAGCTCGACGCTTGACAGGGGGGACGAGACCCAGTACTTC. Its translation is CASSSTLDRGDETQYF.